These 26 T cell receptor beta chains share one sample of origin, sequenced in a study of cytomegalovirus exposure and HLA in healthy donors. The PCR ran on 60 Vbeta and 13 Jbeta primers. Clones were sequenced by immunoSEQ multiplex PCR, and TCRdb holds only the in-frame ones, with some missing. The table includes approximately 190,000 clones, roughly 80% detected once. The sequenced material came from PBMCs. These receptors were obtained from a man aged 45-65 years in good health and CMV-seronegative.

The J gene is TRBJ2-5, the V gene TRBV5-4; a possible D gene is TRBD1 (5 bases). V was shortened by 4 bases and J by 3 bases, with 13 bases between the two germline ends. Germline V CDR1 and CDR2: SGHNT, YYREEE (reference sequence). The CDR3 contains 14 residues. CDR3 nucleotide sequence: TGTGCCAGCAGCAGGAGCATCAGGGAAGAGACCCAGTACTTC. Translation gives CASSRSIREETQYF.

This chain links TRBV5-1 with TRBJ1-1; the D is unclear. The CDR3 loop spans 16 amino acids. Germline values: CDR1 SGHRS, CDR2 YFSETQ. Trimming took off 1 base at V and 5 bases at J, with 18 bases between the two ends. The CDR3 DNA follows: TGCGCCAGCAGCTTGTTAAGAGTTACTGCGGGGACTGAAGCTTTCTTT. It codes for CASSLLRVTAGTEAFF.

The chain has TRBV18 and TRBJ2-5, with 8 bases identical to TRBD1. V lost 0 bases, J lost 9 bases, and 6 bases stayed unmatched. Germline V lookup: CDR1 KGHSH, CDR2 LQKENI. The CDR3 spans 14 residues. Here the CDR3 DNA reads TGTGCCAGCTCACCACCGGGACAGGTTGAGTCCCAGTACTTC. This gives the protein CASSPPGQVESQYF.

V usage is TRBV6-5 and J usage is TRBJ1-2; 8 bases are a match to TRBD1. The ends lost 2 bases at V and 4 bases at J; junction bases unmatched: 9. The germline V gene encodes CDR1 MNHEY and CDR2 SVGAGI. CDR3 length equals 16 residues. CDR3 residues: CASSYTAGQGGYGYTF. The CDR3 region has the DNA TGTGCCAGCAGTTACACAGCAGGACAGGGAGGCTATGGCTACACCTTC.

This sequence joins TRBV7-2 and TRBJ1-1; D is undetermined. CDR3 length: 14 amino acids. In germline, CDR1 is SGHTA, CDR2 FQGNSA. V gave up 1 base and J gave up 3 bases, with 9 bases separating them. CDR3 nucleotides: TGTGCCAGCAGCTTAGTCGCAGTGCACACTGAAGCTTTCTTT. This encodes CASSLVAVHTEAFF.

The chain carries TRBV30 and TRBJ1-4; D is uncertain. Germline values: CDR1 GTSNPN, CDR2 SVGIG (reference sequence). The CDR3 runs 16 residues. V was pared by 4 bases and J by 0 bases, with 15 bases between. This CDR3 is CAWTPFEAATNEKLFF. Here the CDR3 DNA reads TGTGCCTGGACCCCCTTTGAGGCCGCAACTAATGAAAAACTGTTTTTT.

This clone has only a few counts. As DNA, the CDR3 is TGTGCCACCAGCAGAGCGGTGATGCGTACCACCGGGGAGCTGTTTTTT. It translates to CATSRAVMRTTGELFF. The chain joins TRBV15 to TRBJ2-2, with no clear D. V shed 1 base and J shed 4 bases, with 13 bases lying between them. This CDR3 has 16 residues. Germline lookup yields CDR1 LNHNV and CDR2 YYDKDF (reference sequence). The full variable domain, completed using reference TRBV15 and TRBJ2-2, is DAMVIQNPRYQVTQFGKPVTLSCSQTLNHNVMYWYQQKSSQAPKLLFHYYDKDFNNEADTPDNFQSRRPNTSFCFLDIRSPGLGDTAMYLCATSRAVMRTTGELFFGEGSRLTVL.

The chain couples TRBV2 to TRBJ2-1; D is uncertain. V was clipped by 7 bases and J by 0 bases, with 16 bases between them. The CDR3 sequence is 16 residues long. Per the germline V gene, CDR1 is SNHLY and CDR2 is FYNNEI. In nucleotides, the CDR3 is TGTGCCAGCACTACCCCCCCGCTGAGCTCCTACAATGAGCAGTTCTTC. Translated, it gives CASTTPPLSSYNEQFF. Filled out from reference TRBV2 and TRBJ2-1, the complete variable domain reads EPEVTQTPSHQVTQMGQEVILRCVPISNHLYFYWYRQILGQKVEFLVSFYNNEISEKSEIFDDQFSVERPDGSNFTLKIRSTKLEDSAMYFCASTTPPLSSYNEQFFGPGTRLTVL.

The chain couples TRBV10-3 to TRBJ2-3; D might be TRBD2 (5 bases). CDR1 and CDR2 from the germline V gene are ENHRY and SYGVKD. This CDR3 contains 14 residues. Between the trimmed V and J ends, which lost 7 bases and 3 bases, there was a span of 14 bases. CDR3 sequence: CAITSGFGTDTQYF. The DNA of the CDR3 is TGTGCCATCACTTCGGGATTTGGTACAGATACGCAGTATTTT.

The CDR3 sequence is CSVGGNYGYTF. As DNA, the CDR3 is TGCAGCGTTGGCGGGAACTATGGCTACACCTTC. The rearrangement joins TRBV29-1 to TRBJ1-2; D is unresolved. Germline V lookup: CDR1 SQVTM, CDR2 ANQGSEA. V was pared by 4 bases and J by 2 bases, with 5 bases between. This CDR3 has 11 residues.

This sequence joins TRBV15 and TRBJ1-3; D unresolved. This CDR3 comprises 15 residues. Germline CDR1 reads LNHNV; CDR2 reads YYDKDF (reference sequence). V shed 3 bases and J shed 0 bases, with 9 bases lying between them. The CDR3 region is CATSSGISSGNTIYF. The CDR3 region has the DNA TGTGCCACCAGCAGTGGCATATCCTCTGGAAACACCATATATTTT. Full variable domain (rest looked up from reference TRBV15 and TRBJ1-3): DAMVIQNPRYQVTQFGKPVTLSCSQTLNHNVMYWYQQKSSQAPKLLFHYYDKDFNNEADTPDNFQSRRPNTSFCFLDIRSPGLGDTAMYLCATSSGISSGNTIYFGEGSWLTVV.

This rearrangement joins TRBV4-3 to TRBJ1-4; D remains ambiguous. Germline CDR1 and CDR2: LGHNA and YSLEER. V lost 1 base, J lost 0 bases, and 6 bases lay in between. The CDR3 length is 15 residues. In DNA, the CDR3 is TGCGCCAGCAGCCAAGTTGTAGCAACTAATGAAAAACTGTTTTTT. Protein sequence: CASSQVVATNEKLFF.

The chain uses TRBV5-1 and TRBJ1-2; 10 nucleotides match TRBD1. V was clipped by 4 bases and J by 6 bases; unmatched bases: 9. Germline CDR1 SGHRS, CDR2 YFSETQ. The CDR3 contains 15 residues. The CDR3 DNA sequence: TGCGCCAGCAGCCAACCGGGACAGGGGCTGCATGGCTACACCTTC. Amino acids: CASSQPGQGLHGYTF.

This chain connects TRBV6-5 to TRBJ2-7; TRBD1 matches 9 bases. The CDR3 is made up of 15 amino acids. Germline assignment: CDR1 MNHEY and CDR2 SVGAGI. The ends lost 7 bases at V and 3 bases at J; junction bases unmatched: 10. CDR3 bases: TGTGCCAGCAAACCAGAGACAGGGGGGATCTACGAGCAGTACTTC. This sequence encodes CASKPETGGIYEQYF.

V is TRBV5-1 and J is TRBJ1-2; tentatively, D is TRBD1 (6 bases). Between the trimmed V and J ends, which lost 5 bases and 8 bases, there was a span of 13 bases. Germline V gene sequence: CDR1 SGHRS, CDR2 YFSETQ. The CDR3 consists of 12 residues. The DNA for the CDR3 is TGCGCCAGCAGTACGGACAGAATGGGCTACACCTTC. This codes for CASSTDRMGYTF. Variable domain in full (rest from reference TRBV5-1 and TRBJ1-2): KAGVTQTPRYLIKTRGQQVTLSCSPISGHRSVSWYQQTPGQGLQFLFEYFSETQRNKGNFPGRFSGRQFSNSRSEMNVSTLELGDSALYLCASSTDRMGYTFGSGTRLTVV.

V is TRBV4-3 and J is TRBJ1-5; maybe TRBD1 (5 bases). Germline-derived CDR1 and CDR2 are LGHNA and YSLEER. The CDR3 sequence is 15 residues long. Trimming pared 5 bases from V and 4 bases from J, leaving 15 bases between. CDR3 sequence reads: CASSFTGGENQPQHF. The CDR3 bases are TGCGCCAGCAGCTTCACGGGAGGGGAGAATCAGCCCCAGCATTTT.

The gene calls are TRBV5-4 and TRBJ2-2, with TRBD2 matching 9 bases. In germline, CDR1 is SGHNT, CDR2 YYREEE (reference sequence). V was clipped by 4 bases and J by 4 bases; unmatched bases: 14. CDR3 size: 18 residues. The CDR3 DNA sequence: TGTGCCAGCAGCGGGGGTCGCAGCGGGGGGCCTAGCACCGGGGAGCTGTTTTTT. The encoded protein is CASSGGRSGGPSTGELFF.

The chain combines TRBV7-2 with TRBJ1-1; D is perhaps TRBD1 (5 bases). The CDR3 is made up of 16 amino acids. V lost 4 bases to trimming and J lost 4 bases, with 19 bases between them. The germline V gene encodes CDR1 SGHTA and CDR2 FQGNSA. This chain's CDR3 is CASSSFMGLDTTEAFF. CDR3 DNA sequence: TGTGCCAGCAGCTCTTTTATGGGACTGGACACCACTGAAGCTTTCTTT. The full variable domain, completed using reference TRBV7-2 and TRBJ1-1, is GAGVSQSPSNKVTEKGKDVELRCDPISGHTALYWYRQSLGQGLEFLIYFQGNSAPDKSGLPSDRFSAERTGGSVSTLTIQRTQQEDSAVYLCASSSFMGLDTTEAFFGQGTRLTVV.

V gene TRBV7-9 combines with J gene TRBJ1-6; tentative D call: TRBD1 (5 bases). The V end lost 11 bases, the J end lost 14 bases, and 19 bases lay between the germline ends. The germline V gene encodes CDR1 SEHNR and CDR2 FQNEAQ (reference sequence). This CDR3 contains 12 residues. The CDR3 nucleotides are TGTGCCGTGGCCGGGACTCAACCGGCCCTCCACTTT. This codes for CAVAGTQPALHF.

The chain employs TRBV6-5 and TRBJ1-1; weak D call: TRBD1 (5 bases). Per germline, CDR1 MNHEY and CDR2 SVGAGI. The CDR3 runs 14 residues. Trimming took off 4 bases at V and 1 base at J, with 10 bases between the two ends. The CDR3: CASSFQGTNTEAFF. CDR3 DNA: TGTGCCAGCAGTTTTCAGGGTACGAACACTGAAGCTTTCTTT.

The chain links TRBV5-1 to TRBJ2-5; unclear D gene. V shed 4 bases and J shed 4 bases, with 11 bases lying between them. The CDR3 sequence is 13 residues long. Germline lookup yields CDR1 SGHRS and CDR2 YFSETQ. CDR3 bases: TGCGCCAGCAGCCGCATCGTCGGAGAGACCCAGTACTTC. Translated: CASSRIVGETQYF.

The chain combines TRBV2 with TRBJ2-7, with a tentative D call TRBD2 (6 bases). Deletions cut 8 bases from V and 2 bases from J, with 13 bases between. CDR3 length: 13 residues. Looked up from germline, CDR1 is SNHLY and CDR2 is FYNNEI. The CDR3 bases are TGTGCCAGCTACGAGGGCGGGACCTACGAGCAGTACTTC. It translates to CASYEGGTYEQYF.

The J gene is TRBJ1-4, the V gene TRBV7-9; D is possibly TRBD1 (5 bases). The germline V gene encodes CDR1 SEHNR and CDR2 FQNEAQ (reference sequence). The CDR3 covers 14 residues. V was clipped by 5 bases and J by 8 bases, with 15 bases between them. In nucleotides, the CDR3 is TGTGCCAGCAGCCGGGGGGAGGTTTACGAAAAACTGTTTTTT. It translates to CASSRGEVYEKLFF.

The V gene is TRBV11-2, the J gene TRBJ2-7; tentative D call: TRBD1 (6 bases). Trimming left V 6 bases short and J 3 bases short, with 9 bases between. CDR1 is SGHAT, CDR2 FQNNGV, per germline. This CDR3 comprises 12 residues. In DNA, the CDR3 is TGTGCCAGCAGTGACAGGTTCTACGAGCAGTACTTC. This codes for CASSDRFYEQYF.

The rearrangement links TRBV15 to TRBJ1-6, with TRBD1 matching 7 bases. Germline lookup yields CDR1 LNHNV and CDR2 YYDKDF (reference sequence). This CDR3 has 17 amino acids. Trimming cost V 5 bases and J 7 bases; bases outside gene matches: 14. In DNA, the CDR3 is TGTGCCACCAGCGGTTCTTCAGGGGGGAAAAGGAATTCACCCCTCCACTTT. This codes for CATSGSSGGKRNSPLHF.

This clone was detected once. This chain links TRBV15 with TRBJ2-1; D remains unclear. Trimming stripped 1 base from V and 12 bases from J, with 10 bases between. This CDR3 has 12 residues. Germline V lookup: CDR1 LNHNV, CDR2 YYDKDF (reference sequence). CDR3 DNA: TGTGCCACCAGCAGAGTTCAAGGCGGGCAGTTCTTC. This sequence encodes CATSRVQGGQFF.